The present entry profiles one T cell receptor beta chain with its context. The repertoire was sequenced with immunoSEQ multiplex PCR; TCRdb's copy has only in-frame clones and lacks some. Among some 330,000 clones, roughly 90% were seen once, and the ten largest hold around 5%. This entry comes from a study of Ad26.COV2.S vaccination and SARS-CoV-2 variants. There are 18 residues in the CDR3. Germline CDR1 is SGHAT and CDR2 is FQNNGV. V shed 1 base, J shed 4 bases, and the junction held 15 bases outside the gene matches. Regarding treatment: some 20 received Ad26.COV2.S at low or high dose, single or two shots; about five received placebo; per-sample allocation not given. Following the first vaccine or placebo injection, samples were taken on day 63.

The sample was peripheral blood, taken in a trial of Ad26.COV2.S vaccine versus placebo. The TCR originated in a person between 18 and 65 years old who received the Ad26.COV2.S COVID-19 vaccine or a placebo. The J gene is TRBJ1-2, the V gene TRBV11-2, with 7 bases that match TRBD1. CDR3: CASSLGRGGPKSTYGYTF. CDR3 nucleotide sequence: TGTGCCAGCAGCTTAGGCAGGGGGGGACCAAAAAGCACCTATGGCTACACCTTC.